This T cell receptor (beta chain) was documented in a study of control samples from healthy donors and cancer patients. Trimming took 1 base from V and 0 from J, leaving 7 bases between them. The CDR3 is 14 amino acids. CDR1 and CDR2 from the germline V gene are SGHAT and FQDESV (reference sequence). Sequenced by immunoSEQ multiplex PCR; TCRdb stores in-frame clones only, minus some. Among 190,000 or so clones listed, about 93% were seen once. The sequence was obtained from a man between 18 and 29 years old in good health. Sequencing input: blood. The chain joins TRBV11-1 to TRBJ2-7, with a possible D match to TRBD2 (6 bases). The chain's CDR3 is CASSLGGNSYEQYF. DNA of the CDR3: TGTGCCAGCAGCTTAGGCGGGAACTCCTACGAGCAGTACTTC.